Listed below are T cell receptor beta chains from one sample, sequenced in a study of OX40 agonist ivuxolimab in advanced cancers. The table came from immunoSEQ multiplex PCR; TCRdb's copy has only in-frame clones and leaves some out. Counted here are 65,000 to 95,000 clones, around 88% occurring once; the ten biggest clones make up about 0.72%. The specimen comprised CD4+ or CD8+ T cells sorted from blood, sampled in a trial of the OX40 agonist ivuxolimab. These receptors all stem from an adult with an advanced solid tumor such as melanoma, head and neck, liver or kidney cancer. Each CDR3 is given with its conserved first and last residue. Fields, in order: V gene, J gene, clone size, D gene, CDR3 DNA, CDR3 protein. The D gene is left open where the match is weak. Size tells how often a clone was seen (once, few, many) or the class of an expanded clone, and some rows leave it out.

TRBV18,TRBJ1-2,NA,NA,TGTGCCAGCTCACGTGGGGGCGAGGATGGCTACACCTTC,CASSRGGEDGYTF
TRBV7-3,TRBJ2-5,once,NA,TGTGCCAGCAGCCCCTCTGTGCAAGAGACCCAGTACTTC,CASSPSVQETQYF
TRBV9,TRBJ2-5,few,TRBD1,TGTGCCAGCAGCCCACGACAGGGGGCGATCGGCGAGGAGACCCAGTACTTC,CASSPRQGAIGEETQYF
TRBV6-5,TRBJ2-5,NA,NA,TGTGCCAGCAGCTCACTCGGCGGGATTCAAGAGACCCAGTACTTC,CASSSLGGIQETQYF
TRBV7-2,TRBJ2-7,NA,TRBD2,TGTGCCAGCAGCCGACGTACTAGCGGGGGGGAAAGGGAGCAGTACTTC,CASSRRTSGGEREQYF
TRBV5-5,TRBJ2-5,NA,NA,TGTGCCAGCAGCTTGGGTTTTCCCCCAGAGACCCAGTACTTC,CASSLGFPPETQYF
TRBV19,TRBJ2-1,NA,NA,TGTGCCAGTAGTCCCCGGGAGAAACGGCTTGAGCAGTTCTTC,CASSPREKRLEQFF
TRBV15,TRBJ2-3,NA,NA,TGTGCCACCAGCACCGGGGAGGGCACAGATACGCAGTATTTT,CATSTGEGTDTQYF
TRBV7-8,TRBJ2-1,NA,NA,TGTGCCAGCAGCTTATTAGGGGGGCGGGACTCCTACAATGAGCAGTTCTTC,CASSLLGGRDSYNEQFF
TRBV19,TRBJ1-5,NA,TRBD1,TGTGCCAGTAGTAAACAGGGGGATCAGCCCCAGCATTTT,CASSKQGDQPQHF